This entry is about one TCR beta chain. This sample is part of a study of cytomegalovirus exposure and HLA in healthy donors. Study in general: An earlier analysis identified 120 million or so unique TCR beta sequences in about 170 million T cells.

V lost 6 bases and J 0 bases, leaving 9 bases between the germline ends. The germline V gene has CDR1 LNHDA and CDR2 SQIVND (reference sequence). The CDR3 contains 14 residues. Both 60 Vbeta primers and 13 Jbeta primers went into the PCR. TCRdb keeps only in-frame clones here, not all; method: immunoSEQ multiplex PCR. Of roughly 150,000 clones in the sample, around 79% were seen once. This chain uses TRBV19 with TRBJ1-5; D perhaps matches TRBD1 (6 bases). Sequencing was carried out using PBMCs. The receptor's source is a man aged 25 to 40 in good health and CMV-seropositive. CDR3: CASSLGGSNQPQHF. The CDR3 DNA sequence: TGTGCCAGTAGCCTAGGGGGTAGCAATCAGCCCCAGCATTTT.